This T cell receptor (beta chain) was retrieved from a study of blood T cell repertoires in COVID-19. Looking at the study overall: Material from acute and convalescent COVID-19 was sourced from the United States, Italy and Spain. From T cells, B-cell-depleted T cells, or PBMCs came the material, which was cDNA or gDNA.

This CDR3 has 12 residues. V lost 3 bases to trimming and J lost 9 bases; unmatched junction nucleotides: 5. Data came from immunoSEQ multiplex PCR; TCRdb stores just in-frame clones and leaves some out. This table has 250,000 or so clones, 87% appearing once. This chain connects TRBV12-3 or TRBV12-4 to TRBJ2-7; the match to TRBD2 covers 7 bases. This TCR came from a young man with active or convalescent COVID-19. Sequencing was done on a sample of peripheral blood. This chain's CDR3 is CASSLGGVPQYF. CDR3 in DNA: TGTGCCAGCAGTTTGGGGGGGGTGCCGCAGTACTTC.